The rows below give T cell receptor beta chains drawn from one sample of a study of T cells in Graves' hyperthyroidism and ophthalmopathy. One entry per CDR3 protein results from TCRdb running MiXCR on the multiplex PCR reads. The sample contains approximately 320,000 distinct CDR3 sequences, around a sixth of which appear only once. Material for sequencing was blood. Receptors originate from a man between 25 and 39 years old with Graves' hyperthyroidism. The CDR3 runs from the conserved cysteine through the conserved F or W. A D gene is named only where the DNA matches it firmly. The size field is filled for only some rows; it gives once, few, many or a size class.

.,few,TRBV19,TRBJ2-1,TGTGCCAGTAGTATAAGTTTGGCTGCTAACAATGAGCAGTTCTTC,CASSISLAANNEQFF
.,few,TRBV19,TRBJ1-1,TGTGCCAGTAGTATGGGTGGGTGGACTGAAGCTTTCTTT,CASSMGGWTEAFF
TRBD1,.,TRBV6-1,TRBJ1-6,TGTGCCAGCGGACGACAGGGTAACTCACCCCTCCACTTT,CASGRQGNSPLHF
.,many,TRBV3-1,TRBJ1-3,TGTGCCAGCAGCTCGATCCAGGTGGGAGCTGGAAACACCATATATTTT,CASSSIQVGAGNTIYF
.,few,TRBV20-1,TRBJ1-2,TGCAGTGCTAGAGATTCCAGGCGGGGCACTAACTATGGCTACACCTTC,CSARDSRRGTNYGYTF
TRBD1,many,TRBV20-1,TRBJ1-1,TGCAGTGCTAGGAAACCGGGACAGATCAACACTGAAGCTTTCTTT,CSARKPGQINTEAFF
TRBD1,few,TRBV7-9,TRBJ2-2,TGTGCCAGCAGCTCTCCCGGGACAGGGGGCCGGGAGCTGTTTTTT,CASSSPGTGGRELFF
.,.,TRBV7-3,TRBJ2-2,TGTGCCAGCAGCCCATCCAGGGATACCGGGGAGCTGTTTTTT,CASSPSRDTGELFF
TRBD1,.,TRBV5-1,TRBJ2-1,TGCGCCAGTGCGCGGGACAGGCCTTACAATGAGCAGTTCTTC,CASARDRPYNEQFF
TRBD1,.,TRBV7-9,TRBJ1-6,TGTGCCAGCAGCCCAACAGGGGGCCGCGTGTCTTCACCCCTCCACTTT,CASSPTGGRVSSPLHF
.,many,TRBV11-2,TRBJ2-5,TGTGCCAGCGAAGGGGGGTCCAGCGGTCAAGAGACCCAGTACTTC,CASEGGSSGQETQYF
TRBD2,many,TRBV6-1,TRBJ2-3,TGTGCCAGCAGTAAAGGACTAGCGGGAGGCACAGATACGCAGTATTTT,CASSKGLAGGTDTQYF
TRBD2,.,TRBV6-1,TRBJ2-1,TGTGCCAGCAGAGAGCGGGGTTCATACAATGAGCAGTTCTTC,CASRERGSYNEQFF
.,many,TRBV19,TRBJ1-1,TGCGCCAGCAGCATTACAGGGAACACTGAAGCTTTCTTT,CASSITGNTEAFF
.,few,TRBV24-1,TRBJ2-7,TGTGCCACCAGCACTCGGGGTAGCGGTGCCTACGAGCAGTACTTC,CATSTRGSGAYEQYF
TRBD2,.,TRBV4-1,TRBJ2-2,TGCGCCAGCAGCCAAATCTTAGCGGGAGGGGTCACCGGGGAGCTGTTTTTT,CASSQILAGGVTGELFF
TRBD1,.,TRBV20-1,TRBJ1-6,TGCAGTGCTAGAGCACTAGGGACAGATAATTCACCCCTCCACTTT,CSARALGTDNSPLHF
.,many,TRBV7-2,TRBJ2-3,TGTGCCAGCCGCCTCAACACAGATACGCAGTATTTT,CASRLNTDTQYF
.,many,TRBV28,TRBJ2-1,TGTGCCAGCAGTTTGACGGGGACCTACAATGAGCAGTTCTTC,CASSLTGTYNEQFF
.,few,TRBV4-1,TRBJ1-2,TGCGCCAGCAGCCAGACCGGTTTTGGCTACACCTTC,CASSQTGFGYTF
.,many,TRBV12-3/TRBV12-4,TRBJ1-4,TGTGCCAGCAGTTTACCCCCAACTAATGAAAAACTGTTTTTT,CASSLPPTNEKLFF
TRBD2,few,TRBV4-1,TRBJ2-1,TGCGCCAGCAGCCAAGCCCCCACTAGCGGGCCCTACAATGAGCAGTTCTTC,CASSQAPTSGPYNEQFF
TRBD1,many,TRBV5-6,TRBJ2-1,TGTGCCAGCAGCCTCCGGGACAGGGACTACAATGAGCAGTTCTTC,CASSLRDRDYNEQFF
.,many,TRBV7-3,TRBJ2-4,TGTGCCAGCAGCTTAAGCGGTGACGGCATTCAGTACTTC,CASSLSGDGIQYF
TRBD2,many,TRBV6-2/TRBV6-3,TRBJ2-1,TGTGCCAGCAGCTTAATGGGACTAGCGGGAAGCTATGAGCAGTTCTTC,CASSLMGLAGSYEQFF
.,.,TRBV7-8,TRBJ1-1,TGTGCCAGCAGCTTTCTTCGGGGGGGGAACACTGAAGCTTTCTTT,CASSFLRGGNTEAFF
TRBD1,many,TRBV20-1,TRBJ1-6,TGCAGTGCTAGAGACAGGGGGTATTCACCCCTCCACTTT,CSARDRGYSPLHF
.,many,TRBV3-1,TRBJ2-7,TGTGCCAGCAGCCCACCCACAGGGTTGGGCGAGCAGTACTTC,CASSPPTGLGEQYF
.,many,TRBV9,TRBJ2-1,TGTGCCAGCAGCGTAGTCGGTCAGCAGCATGAGCAGTTCTTC,CASSVVGQQHEQFF
.,many,TRBV5-1,TRBJ2-3,TGCGCCAGCAGCTTGGCCTTTCTGGGCCCCGGGTTGGATACGCAGTATTTT,CASSLAFLGPGLDTQYF
TRBD2,many,TRBV14,TRBJ2-1,TGTGCCAGCAGCCAAGTTCTAGCGGCCTACAATGAGCAGTTCTTC,CASSQVLAAYNEQFF
.,many,TRBV2,TRBJ1-6,TGTGCCAGCAGGGAGATGTCAAATTCACCCCTCCACTTT,CASREMSNSPLHF
.,few,TRBV28,TRBJ1-1,TGTGCCAGCAGGATCTTATTGCGGGGCGTTAACACTGAAGCTTTCTTT,CASRILLRGVNTEAFF
TRBD2,few,TRBV11-2,TRBJ2-1,TGTGCCAGCAGCTCCCCAGGGTCTACTAGCGGGAGGAGATACAATGAGCAGTTCTTC,CASSSPGSTSGRRYNEQFF
.,.,TRBV11-2,TRBJ2-5,TGTGCCAGCAGCTTACCGACGGACCTACAGTACTTC,CASSLPTDLQYF
.,few,TRBV19,TRBJ1-2,TGTGCCAGTAGTTCCGGACGGAACTATGGCTACACCTTC,CASSSGRNYGYTF
TRBD2,few,TRBV6-1,TRBJ2-7,TGTGCCAGCAGTGATCCCGGGACTAGCGGGCTATACGAGCAGTACTTC,CASSDPGTSGLYEQYF
.,once,TRBV24-1,TRBJ2-2,TGTGCCACCAGTGATCATGGAACCGGGGAGCTGTTTTTT,CATSDHGTGELFF
TRBD2,many,TRBV12-3/TRBV12-4,TRBJ2-5,TGTGCCAGCAGCCGGGGGGGAGGTGTCGAGACCCAGTACTTC,CASSRGGGVETQYF
TRBD2,.,TRBV19,TRBJ2-1,TGTGCCAGTCAGATTTCACCGCGGGAGGGTAACAATGAGCAGTTCTTC,CASQISPREGNNEQFF
TRBD2,.,TRBV20-1,TRBJ2-7,TGCAGTGCTCCCGCCGGGACTAGCGGAAGTTACATCACCTTCGGCGAGCAGTACTTC,CSAPAGTSGSYITFGEQYF
TRBD1,many,TRBV12-3/TRBV12-4,TRBJ1-3,TGTGCCAGCAGTCTTAGACAGGGGGGCCGAAACACCATATATTTT,CASSLRQGGRNTIYF
.,few,TRBV6-1,TRBJ1-2,TGTGCCAGCAGTGAAGCGACAACAGGGAGCTATGGCTACACCTTC,CASSEATTGSYGYTF
.,few,TRBV12-3/TRBV12-4,TRBJ2-1,TGTGCCAGCAGGGGGATCGGGACATACAATGAGCAGTTCTTC,CASRGIGTYNEQFF
.,many,TRBV24-1,TRBJ1-2,TGTGCCACCAGTGAACCGGGGCTGAGTCAAGGCTACACCTTC,CATSEPGLSQGYTF
TRBD2,many,TRBV7-9,TRBJ2-3,TGTGCCAGCAGCTCAAGTACTAGCGGGCTAAGCACAGATACGCAGTATTTT,CASSSSTSGLSTDTQYF
.,few,TRBV14,TRBJ1-1,TGTGCCAGCAGCCAGTGGAGCACTGAAGCTTTCTTT,CASSQWSTEAFF
TRBD1,many,TRBV12-3/TRBV12-4,TRBJ2-3,TGTGCCAGCAGGACAGGGGCTGGCCCAGATACGCAGTATTTT,CASRTGAGPDTQYF
.,few,TRBV19,TRBJ2-6,TGTGCCAGTAGTATCGGAAGGGCCAACGTCCTGACTTTC,CASSIGRANVLTF
.,few,TRBV2,TRBJ2-6,TGTGCCAGCAAAGGGGCCGCCGGGGCCAACGTCCTGACTTTC,CASKGAAGANVLTF
.,many,TRBV29-1,TRBJ1-1,TGCAGCGTTGTGAGGCTAGGCCAGGGGCAAGAAGCTTTCTTT,CSVVRLGQGQEAFF
.,few,TRBV5-1,TRBJ1-5,TGCGCCAGCAGCGTCGGAACAGGGAGGACTCAGCCCCAGCATTTT,CASSVGTGRTQPQHF
.,many,TRBV28,TRBJ2-7,TGTGCCAGCAGTTTATCGTGGACTCCGAGCTCCTACGAGCAGTACTTC,CASSLSWTPSSYEQYF
.,many,TRBV5-1,TRBJ2-5,TGCGCCAGCAGCAGCGGGACAGGCCAAGAGACCCAGTACTTC,CASSSGTGQETQYF